The 11 T cell receptor beta chains in this list originate from one sample, sequenced in a study of T cell changes during pregnancy in multiple sclerosis. Profiled with immunoSEQ multiplex PCR; TCRdb holds only in-frame clones, not every one. The data contain around 110,000 clones, under 95% of them singletons. The sample consisted of peripheral blood, taken before pregnancy. These receptors were collected from a female donor with multiple sclerosis, enrolled in a pregnancy study.

The gene calls are TRBV5-1 and TRBJ2-2, with a weak D call TRBD2 (5 bases). Trimming took off 5 bases at V and 4 bases at J, with 9 bases between the two ends. Germline CDR1 and CDR2: SGHRS and YFSETQ. The CDR3 contains 13 residues. CDR3 loop: CASSSTSTGELFF. CDR3 bases: TGCGCCAGCAGTTCCACTAGCACCGGGGAGCTGTTTTTT.

The gene calls are TRBV5-6 and TRBJ1-5, with D hard to call. The CDR3 spans 12 residues. The V and J ends lost 0 bases and 4 bases respectively, with 2 bases between them. Germline CDR1 SGHDT, CDR2 YYEEEE. The CDR3 loop is CASSLVNQPQHF. The CDR3 DNA is TGTGCCAGCAGCTTGGTAAATCAGCCCCAGCATTTT.

This clone was picked up a small number of times. The chain has TRBV9 and TRBJ2-4; 9 bases map to TRBD1. The CDR3 has 14 residues. Germline CDR1 reads SGDLS; CDR2 reads YYNGEE. V lost 0 bases and J lost 5; bases outside the gene matches: 0. DNA of the CDR3: TGTGCCAGCAGCGTAGGGACAGGGGAAAACATTCAGTACTTC. Translation gives CASSVGTGENIQYF.

The V call is TRBV2, the J call TRBJ2-1; 7 bases map to TRBD1. V shed 2 bases and J 2 bases; nucleotides not matched to a gene: 3. Per the germline V gene, CDR1 is SNHLY and CDR2 is FYNNEI. This CDR3 comprises 15 residues. The CDR3 DNA is TGTGCCAGCAGTGAAAACAGGGGAGCCTACAATGAGCAGTTCTTC. Residues: CASSENRGAYNEQFF.

V usage is TRBV29-1 and J usage is TRBJ1-1; perhaps TRBD1 as D (5 bases). Trimming shortened V by 3 bases and J by 7 bases, and 12 bases separated the two germline ends. Germline CDR1 and CDR2: SQVTM and ANQGSEA. The CDR3 has 12 residues. The CDR3 nucleotides read TGCAGCGTTGACAGGGTTTTAGGTGAAGCTTTCTTT. It codes for CSVDRVLGEAFF.

The CDR3 region is CASSRTSGSAYNEQFF. The CDR3 DNA is TGTGCCAGCAGCCGGACTAGCGGGTCGGCATACAATGAGCAGTTCTTC. The chain couples TRBV5-4 to TRBJ2-1; TRBD2 aligns across 11 bases. Germline CDR1 and CDR2: SGHNT and YYREEE (reference sequence). The CDR3 has 16 amino acids. V dropped 4 bases and J dropped 4; count of bases not matched to a gene: 7.

The V call is TRBV7-3, the J call TRBJ2-3; 7 bases match TRBD2. The junction had 15 bases not matched to a gene; V was cut back by 5 bases and J by 1 base. The CDR3 has 18 residues. The germline gives CDR1 SGHTA, CDR2 FQGTGA. DNA for the CDR3: TGTGCCAGCAGCCTCTTCGGAGGGAAGCGGGAACGCACAGATACGCAGTATTTT. Residues: CASSLFGGKRERTDTQYF.

V is TRBV9 and J is TRBJ1-1; D gene ambiguous. With 0 bases removed from V and 2 bases from J, the gap between germline ends came to 5 bases. CDR3 length: 13 residues. The germline gives CDR1 SGDLS, CDR2 YYNGEE. CDR3 protein: CASSVGTNTEAFF. In nucleotides, the CDR3 is TGTGCCAGCAGCGTAGGTACAAACACTGAAGCTTTCTTT.

V and J are TRBV6-1 and TRBJ1-5, with 10 bases matching TRBD1. With V trimmed by 7 bases and J by 1 base, 10 bases remained unmatched. This CDR3 spans 17 amino acids. The germline CDR1 and CDR2 sequences are MNHNS and SASEGT. The CDR3 reads CASTQAGTGESNQPQHF. In nucleotides, the CDR3 is TGTGCCAGCACTCAAGCCGGGACAGGGGAAAGCAATCAGCCCCAGCATTTT.

The chain couples TRBV6-5 to TRBJ1-4, with unresolved D. Per germline, CDR1 MNHEY and CDR2 SVGAGI. CDR3 length equals 13 residues. V lost 0 bases to trimming and J lost 7 bases, with 6 bases between them. The CDR3 here is CASSYSRVEKLFF. CDR3 coding DNA: TGTGCCAGCAGTTACTCACGAGTTGAAAAACTGTTTTTT.

V and J are TRBV4-1 and TRBJ2-7; D gene uncertain. Deletions cut 2 bases from V and 5 bases from J, with 13 bases between. Germline CDR1 reads MGHRA; CDR2 reads YSYEKL. This CDR3 comprises 14 residues. This CDR3 is CASSQTLSQDEQYF. For the CDR3, the DNA is TGCGCCAGCAGCCAAACCCTATCTCAGGACGAGCAGTACTTC.